This T cell receptor beta chain derives from a study of T cell changes during pregnancy in multiple sclerosis. Profiling relied on immunoSEQ multiplex PCR, and the TCRdb table lists in-frame clones only, not all of them. The sample yields some 70,000 clones, 85% to 90% seen once. Germline assignment: CDR1 SQVTM and CDR2 ANQGSEA. The CDR3 totals 14 residues. This chain uses TRBV29-1 with TRBJ2-5; 7 nucleotides align to TRBD2. The end of the DNA is better explained by TRBJ2-7, so the J call may be wrong. This TCR derives from a female donor in good health, enrolled as a control in a pregnancy study. The sequencing here drew on peripheral blood, taken after pregnancy. CDR3 loop: CSVEGTSASYEQYF. CDR3 bases: TGCAGCGTTGAGGGTACTAGCGCTTCCTACGAGCAGTACTTC.